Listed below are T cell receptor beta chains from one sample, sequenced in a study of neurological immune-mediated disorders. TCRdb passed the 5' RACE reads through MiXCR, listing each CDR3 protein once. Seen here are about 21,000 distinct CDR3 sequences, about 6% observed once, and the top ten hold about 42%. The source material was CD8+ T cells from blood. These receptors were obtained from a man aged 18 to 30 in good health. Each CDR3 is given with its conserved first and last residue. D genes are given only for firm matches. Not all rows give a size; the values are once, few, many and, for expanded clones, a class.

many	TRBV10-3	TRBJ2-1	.	CAISEINEQFF	TGTGCCATCAGTGAGATCAATGAGCAGTTCTTC
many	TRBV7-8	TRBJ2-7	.	CASSLGQGAYEQYF	TGTGCCAGCAGCTTAGGGCAGGGTGCCTACGAGCAGTACTTC
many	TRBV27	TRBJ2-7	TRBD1	CASSWGQGDYEQYF	TGTGCCAGCAGTTGGGGACAGGGGGACTACGAGCAGTACTTC
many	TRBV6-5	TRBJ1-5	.	CATSQFGEPQHF	TGTGCCACCTCGCAATTTGGGGAGCCCCAGCATTTT
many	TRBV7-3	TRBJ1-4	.	CASSLTGGRDEKLFF	TGTGCCAGCAGCTTAACAGGGGGACGGGATGAAAAACTGTTTTTT
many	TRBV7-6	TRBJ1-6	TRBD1	CASSSRTGGWNSPLHF	TGTGCCAGCAGCTCCAGGACAGGGGGCTGGAATTCACCCCTCCACTTT
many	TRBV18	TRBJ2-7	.	CASSPPGGLYEQYF	TGTGCCAGCTCACCACCGGGGGGGCTGTACGAGCAGTACTTC
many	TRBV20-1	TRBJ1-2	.	CSARDISPAGYTF	TGCAGTGCTAGAGATATTTCCCCAGCTGGCTACACCTTC
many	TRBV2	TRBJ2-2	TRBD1	CASSTGQGIGELFF	TGTGCCAGCAGTACGGGACAGGGAATCGGGGAGCTGTTTTTT
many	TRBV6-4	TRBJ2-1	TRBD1	CASSPGQGEGNEQFF	TGTGCCAGCAGTCCAGGACAGGGTGAAGGCAATGAGCAGTTCTTC
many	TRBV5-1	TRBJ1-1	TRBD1	CASSRATGVEGDTEAFF	TGCGCCAGCAGCCGCGCAACAGGGGTGGAAGGTGACACTGAAGCTTTCTTT
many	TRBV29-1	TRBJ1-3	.	CSARSVGGSGNTIYF	TGCAGCGCGCGCTCGGTGGGGGGCTCTGGAAACACCATATATTTT
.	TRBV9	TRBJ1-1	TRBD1	CASSAGQGATEAFF	TGTGCCAGCAGCGCCGGACAGGGGGCCACTGAAGCTTTCTTT
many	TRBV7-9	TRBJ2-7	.	CASSLVSYEQYF	TGTGCCAGCAGCTTAGTGTCCTACGAGCAGTACTTC
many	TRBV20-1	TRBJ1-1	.	CSARLYAAEAFF	TGCAGTGCTAGACTCTACGCGGCTGAAGCTTTCTTT
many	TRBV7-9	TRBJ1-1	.	CASSFIEGGGTEAFF	TGTGCCAGCAGCTTTATTGAGGGAGGAGGTACTGAAGCTTTCTTT
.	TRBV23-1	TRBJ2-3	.	CASSQSAQNLPLTDTQYF	TGCGCCAGCAGTCAATCGGCCCAGAACCTACCGCTCACAGATACGCAGTATTTT
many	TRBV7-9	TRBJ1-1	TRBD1	CASSYRDREAFF	TGTGCCAGCAGCTACCGGGACAGAGAAGCTTTCTTT